Sequencing of this T cell receptor beta chain was carried out in a study of T cell responses to AZD1222 COVID-19 vaccine. As for this clone: The antigen is unknown.

Sequencing was performed with immunoSEQ multiplex PCR; in TCRdb, only in-frame clones are kept and a portion is missing. The sample contains some 130,000 clones, over 75% of which appear only once. The CDR3 spans 17 residues. Germline assignment: CDR1 SGHRS and CDR2 YFSETQ. V dropped 1 base and J dropped 3 bases, with 17 bases sitting between them. Study-level points and caveats: Spike-specific TCR breadth rose after two AZD1222 doses, and depth rose as well.

The sample consisted of peripheral blood, taken on day 0 of MenACWY control vaccination. The receptor was derived from an adult in good health. The V call is TRBV5-1, the J call TRBJ2-1; D possibly corresponds to TRBD2 (6 bases). The CDR3 here is CASSLYSRGRVYNEQFF. The CDR3 DNA reads as TGCGCCAGCAGCTTGTATTCGCGGGGCAGGGTCTACAATGAGCAGTTCTTC.